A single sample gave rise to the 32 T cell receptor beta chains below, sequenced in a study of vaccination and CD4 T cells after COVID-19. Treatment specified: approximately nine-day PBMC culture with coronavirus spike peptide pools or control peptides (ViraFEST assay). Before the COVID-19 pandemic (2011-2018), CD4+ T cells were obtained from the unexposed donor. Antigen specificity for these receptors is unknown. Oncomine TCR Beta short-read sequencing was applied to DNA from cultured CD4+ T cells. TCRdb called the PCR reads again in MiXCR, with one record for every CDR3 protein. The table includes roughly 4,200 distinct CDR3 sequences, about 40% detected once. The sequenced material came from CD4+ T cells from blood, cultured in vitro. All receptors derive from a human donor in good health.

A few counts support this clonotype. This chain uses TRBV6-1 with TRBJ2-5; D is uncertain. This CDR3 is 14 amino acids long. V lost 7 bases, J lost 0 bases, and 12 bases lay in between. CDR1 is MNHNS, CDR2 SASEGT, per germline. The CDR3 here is CASKRLGHQETQYF. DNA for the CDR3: TGTGCCAGCAAGCGCCTTGGGCACCAAGAGACCCAGTACTTC.

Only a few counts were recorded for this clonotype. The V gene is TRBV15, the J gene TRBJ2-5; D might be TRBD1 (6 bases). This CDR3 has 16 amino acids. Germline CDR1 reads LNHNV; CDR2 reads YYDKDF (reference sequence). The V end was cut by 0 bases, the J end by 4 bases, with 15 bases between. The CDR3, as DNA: TGTGCCACCAGCAGAGATCGGGGCACAGGGCCAGAGACCCAGTACTTC. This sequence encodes CATSRDRGTGPETQYF.

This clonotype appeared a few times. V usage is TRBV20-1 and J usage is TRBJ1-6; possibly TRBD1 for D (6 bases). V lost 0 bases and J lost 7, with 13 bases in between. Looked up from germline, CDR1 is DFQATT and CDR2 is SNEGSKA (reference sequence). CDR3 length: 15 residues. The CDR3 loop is CSARDLLGQNSPLHF. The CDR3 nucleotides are TGCAGTGCTAGAGACCTCCTCGGACAGAATTCACCCCTCCACTTT.

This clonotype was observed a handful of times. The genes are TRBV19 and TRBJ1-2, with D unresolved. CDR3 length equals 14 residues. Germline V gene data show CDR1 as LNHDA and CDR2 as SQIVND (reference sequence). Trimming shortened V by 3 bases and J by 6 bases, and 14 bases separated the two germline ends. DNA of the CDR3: TGTGCCAGTAGTATTGGTAGGGAGAGAGATGGCTACACCTTC. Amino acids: CASSIGRERDGYTF.

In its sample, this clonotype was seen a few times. CDR3 amino acids: CASSESGQGNQPQHF. The CDR3 DNA sequence: TGTGCCAGCAGCGAATCAGGACAGGGGAATCAGCCCCAGCATTTT. The chain has TRBV7-9 and TRBJ1-5, with 9 nucleotides matching TRBD1. J gave up 4 bases and V 5 bases, and 6 bases lay outside the gene matches. Germline V gives CDR1 SEHNR, CDR2 FQNEAQ (reference sequence). The CDR3 is made up of 15 amino acids. Complete variable domain (other parts from reference TRBV7-9 and TRBJ1-5): DTGVSQNPRHKITKRGQNVTFRCDPISEHNRLYWYRQTLGQGPEFLTYFQNEAQLEKSRLLSDRFSAERPKGSFSTLEIQRTEQGDSAMYLCASSESGQGNQPQHFGDGTRLSIL.

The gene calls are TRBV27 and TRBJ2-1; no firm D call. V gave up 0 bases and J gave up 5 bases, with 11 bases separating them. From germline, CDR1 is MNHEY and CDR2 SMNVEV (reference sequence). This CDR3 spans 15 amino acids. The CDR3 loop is CASSLSVGPDNEQFF. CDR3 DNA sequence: TGTGCCAGCAGTTTATCGGTAGGGCCGGACAATGAGCAGTTCTTC.

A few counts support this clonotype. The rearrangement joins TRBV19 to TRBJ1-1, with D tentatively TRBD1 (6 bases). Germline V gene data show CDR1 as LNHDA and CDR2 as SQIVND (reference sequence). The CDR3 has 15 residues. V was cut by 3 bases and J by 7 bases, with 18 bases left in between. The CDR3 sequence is CASSIGGTLRVEAFF. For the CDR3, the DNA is TGTGCCAGTAGTATCGGGGGGACATTGCGCGTTGAAGCTTTCTTT.

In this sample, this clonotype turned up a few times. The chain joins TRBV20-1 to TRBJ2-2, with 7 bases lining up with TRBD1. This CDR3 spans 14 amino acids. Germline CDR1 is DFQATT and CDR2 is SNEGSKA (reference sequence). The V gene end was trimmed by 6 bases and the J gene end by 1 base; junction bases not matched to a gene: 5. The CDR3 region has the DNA TGCAGTGCCAGGACAGGTGGGAACACCGGGGAGCTGTTTTTT. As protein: CSARTGGNTGELFF.

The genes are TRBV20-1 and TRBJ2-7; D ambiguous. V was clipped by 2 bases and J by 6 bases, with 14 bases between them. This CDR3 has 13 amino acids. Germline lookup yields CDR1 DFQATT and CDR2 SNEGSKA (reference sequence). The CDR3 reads CSARSEPLGEQYF. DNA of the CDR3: TGCAGTGCTAGATCCGAGCCATTAGGCGAGCAGTACTTC.

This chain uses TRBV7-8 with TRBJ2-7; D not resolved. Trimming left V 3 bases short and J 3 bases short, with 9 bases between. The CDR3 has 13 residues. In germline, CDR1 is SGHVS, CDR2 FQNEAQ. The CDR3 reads CASSLAEIYEQYF. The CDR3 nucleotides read TGTGCCAGCAGCTTGGCAGAGATCTACGAGCAGTACTTC.

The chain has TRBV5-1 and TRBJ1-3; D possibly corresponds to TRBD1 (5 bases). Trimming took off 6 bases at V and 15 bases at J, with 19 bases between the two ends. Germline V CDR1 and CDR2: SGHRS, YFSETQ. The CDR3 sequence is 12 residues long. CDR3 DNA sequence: TGCGCCAGCAAGTCGGCAGGGAGCCGAGCATATTTT. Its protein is CASKSAGSRAYF.

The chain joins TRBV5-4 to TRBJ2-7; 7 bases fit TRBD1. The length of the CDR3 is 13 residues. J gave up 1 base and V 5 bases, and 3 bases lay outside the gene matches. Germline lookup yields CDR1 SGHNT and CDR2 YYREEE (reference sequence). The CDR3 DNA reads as TGTGCCAGCAGTACACAGGGGTCCTACGAGCAGTACTTC. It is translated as CASSTQGSYEQYF.

CDR3: CASSNRAIKDTQYF. DNA for the CDR3: TGTGCCAGCAGCAACCGGGCCATAAAAGATACGCAGTATTTT. The chain carries TRBV7-2 and TRBJ2-3; D call uncertain. CDR3 size: 14 residues. Trimming cost V 5 bases and J 5 bases, with 14 bases left between them. CDR1 and CDR2 from the germline V gene are SGHTA and FQGNSA.

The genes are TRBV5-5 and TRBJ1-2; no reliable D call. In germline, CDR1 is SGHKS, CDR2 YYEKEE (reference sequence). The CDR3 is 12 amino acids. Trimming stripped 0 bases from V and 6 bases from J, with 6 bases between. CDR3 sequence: CASSLATDGYTF. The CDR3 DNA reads TGTGCCAGCAGCTTGGCCACTGATGGCTACACCTTC.

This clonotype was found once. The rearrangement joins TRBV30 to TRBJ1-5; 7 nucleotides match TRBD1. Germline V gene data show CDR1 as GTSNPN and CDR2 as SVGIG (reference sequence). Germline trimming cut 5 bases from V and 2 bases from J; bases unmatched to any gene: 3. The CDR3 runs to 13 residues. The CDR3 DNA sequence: TGTGCCTGGGACAGGGAGGGCAATCAGCCCCAGCATTTT. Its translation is CAWDREGNQPQHF.

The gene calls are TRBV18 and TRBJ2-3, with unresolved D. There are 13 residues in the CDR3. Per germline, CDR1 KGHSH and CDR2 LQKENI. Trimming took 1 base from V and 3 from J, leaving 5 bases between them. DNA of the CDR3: TGTGCCAGCTCACCACACAAGACAGATACGCAGTATTTT. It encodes CASSPHKTDTQYF.

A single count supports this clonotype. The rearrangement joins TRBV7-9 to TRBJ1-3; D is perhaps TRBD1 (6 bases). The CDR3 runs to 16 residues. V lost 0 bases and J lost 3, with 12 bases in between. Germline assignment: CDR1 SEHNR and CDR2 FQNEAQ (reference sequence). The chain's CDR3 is CASSLAAGEGGNTIYF. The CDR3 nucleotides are TGTGCCAGCAGCTTAGCCGCAGGGGAAGGTGGAAACACCATATATTTT.

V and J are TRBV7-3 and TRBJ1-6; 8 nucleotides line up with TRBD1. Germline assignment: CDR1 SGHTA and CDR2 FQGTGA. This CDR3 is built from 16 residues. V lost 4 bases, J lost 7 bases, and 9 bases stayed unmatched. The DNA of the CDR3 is TGTGCCAGCAGCTCCCGGGACAGGCAAAAAAATTCACCCCTCCACTTT. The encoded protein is CASSSRDRQKNSPLHF.

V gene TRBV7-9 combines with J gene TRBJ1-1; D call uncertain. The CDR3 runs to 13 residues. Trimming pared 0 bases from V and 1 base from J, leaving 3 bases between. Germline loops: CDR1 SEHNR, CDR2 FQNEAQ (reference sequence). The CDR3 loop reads CASSLAANTEAFF. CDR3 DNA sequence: TGTGCCAGCAGCTTAGCGGCGAACACTGAAGCTTTCTTT.

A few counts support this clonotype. The CDR3: CASSQDGYAIRGYTF. As DNA, the CDR3 is TGCGCCAGCAGCCAAGACGGTTACGCGATACGCGGCTACACCTTC. The chain has TRBV4-1 and TRBJ1-2; D is unresolved. Germline CDR1 is MGHRA and CDR2 is YSYEKL. V was shortened by 0 bases and J by 8 bases, with 16 bases between the two germline ends. This CDR3 comprises 15 residues.

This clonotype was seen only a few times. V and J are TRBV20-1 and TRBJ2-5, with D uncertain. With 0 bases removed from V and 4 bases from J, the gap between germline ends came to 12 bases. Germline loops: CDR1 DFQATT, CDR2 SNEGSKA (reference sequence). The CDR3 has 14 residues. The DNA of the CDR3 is TGCAGTGCTAGAGATGGAATGACCCTAGAGACCCAGTACTTC. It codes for CSARDGMTLETQYF.

The CDR3 nucleotides read TGTGCCAGCAGTGCCAGGGAGGCGGGTTCCCATCAGCCCCAGCATTTT. This translates into CASSAREAGSHQPQHF. The V gene is TRBV6-1, the J gene TRBJ1-5; D might be TRBD1 (5 bases). The CDR3 is made up of 16 amino acids. V was cut by 4 bases and J by 5 bases, with 18 bases left in between. Germline V gives CDR1 MNHNS, CDR2 SASEGT.

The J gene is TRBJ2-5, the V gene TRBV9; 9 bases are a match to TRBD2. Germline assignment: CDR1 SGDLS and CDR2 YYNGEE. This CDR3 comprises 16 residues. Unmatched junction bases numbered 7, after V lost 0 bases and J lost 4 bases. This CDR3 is CASSVAPSGGIETQYF. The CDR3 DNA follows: TGTGCCAGCAGCGTAGCTCCCAGCGGGGGGATAGAGACCCAGTACTTC.

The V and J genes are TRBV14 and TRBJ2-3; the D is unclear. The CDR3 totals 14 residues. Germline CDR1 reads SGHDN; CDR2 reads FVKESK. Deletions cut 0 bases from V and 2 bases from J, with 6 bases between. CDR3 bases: TGTGCCAGCAGCCAAGATGTCCTCACAGATACGCAGTATTTT. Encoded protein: CASSQDVLTDTQYF.

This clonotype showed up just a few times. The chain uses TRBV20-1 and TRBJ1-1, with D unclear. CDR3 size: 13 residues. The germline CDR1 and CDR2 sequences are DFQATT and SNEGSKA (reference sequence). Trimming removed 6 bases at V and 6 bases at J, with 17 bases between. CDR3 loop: CSAFAPLAAEAFF. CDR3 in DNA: TGCAGTGCCTTTGCACCCTTGGCCGCTGAAGCTTTCTTT.

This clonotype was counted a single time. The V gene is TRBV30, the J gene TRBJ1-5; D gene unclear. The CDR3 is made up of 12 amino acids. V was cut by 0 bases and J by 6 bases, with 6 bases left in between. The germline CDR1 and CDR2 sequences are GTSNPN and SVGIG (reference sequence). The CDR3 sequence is CAWSVRGQPQHF. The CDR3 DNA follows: TGTGCCTGGAGTGTACGCGGTCAGCCCCAGCATTTT.

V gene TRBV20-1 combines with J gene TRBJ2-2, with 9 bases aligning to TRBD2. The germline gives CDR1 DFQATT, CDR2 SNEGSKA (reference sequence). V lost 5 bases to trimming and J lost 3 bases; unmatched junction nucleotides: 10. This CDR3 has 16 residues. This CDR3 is CSAASGGPDDTGELFF. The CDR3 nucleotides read TGCAGTGCTGCCAGCGGGGGGCCTGATGACACCGGGGAGCTGTTTTTT.

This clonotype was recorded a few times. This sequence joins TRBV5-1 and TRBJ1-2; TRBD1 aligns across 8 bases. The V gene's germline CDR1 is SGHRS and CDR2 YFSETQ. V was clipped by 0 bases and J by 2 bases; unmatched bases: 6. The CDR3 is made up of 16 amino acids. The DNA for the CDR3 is TGCGCCAGCAGCTTGGGAGGACAGGGAACGAACTATGGCTACACCTTC. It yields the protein CASSLGGQGTNYGYTF.

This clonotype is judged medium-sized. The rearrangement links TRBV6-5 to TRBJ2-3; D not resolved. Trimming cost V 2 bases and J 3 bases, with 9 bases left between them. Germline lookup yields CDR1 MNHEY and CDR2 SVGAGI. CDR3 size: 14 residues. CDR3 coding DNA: TGTGCCAGCAGTTACCCCGCCGGGACAGATACGCAGTATTTT. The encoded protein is CASSYPAGTDTQYF.

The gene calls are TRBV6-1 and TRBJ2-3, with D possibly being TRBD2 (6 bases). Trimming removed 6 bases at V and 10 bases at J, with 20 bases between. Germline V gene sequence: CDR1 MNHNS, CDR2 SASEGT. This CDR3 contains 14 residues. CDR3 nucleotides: TGTGCCAGCAGCCAGTCGGGGGAAAGCTTTGCGCAGTATTTT. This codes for CASSQSGESFAQYF.

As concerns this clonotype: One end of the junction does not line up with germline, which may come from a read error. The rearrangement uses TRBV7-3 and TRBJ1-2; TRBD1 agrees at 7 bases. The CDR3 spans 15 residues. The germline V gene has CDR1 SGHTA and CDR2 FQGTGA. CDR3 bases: TGTGCCAGCAGCCTAACAGGGGAGAAGAACTATGGCTACACCTTC. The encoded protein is CASSLTGEKNYGYTF.

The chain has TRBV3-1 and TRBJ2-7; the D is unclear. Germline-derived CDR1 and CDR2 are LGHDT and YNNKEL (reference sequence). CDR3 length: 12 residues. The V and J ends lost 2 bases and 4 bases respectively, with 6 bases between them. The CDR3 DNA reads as TGTGCCAGCAGCCAATATTCGTACGAGCAGTACTTC. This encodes CASSQYSYEQYF.